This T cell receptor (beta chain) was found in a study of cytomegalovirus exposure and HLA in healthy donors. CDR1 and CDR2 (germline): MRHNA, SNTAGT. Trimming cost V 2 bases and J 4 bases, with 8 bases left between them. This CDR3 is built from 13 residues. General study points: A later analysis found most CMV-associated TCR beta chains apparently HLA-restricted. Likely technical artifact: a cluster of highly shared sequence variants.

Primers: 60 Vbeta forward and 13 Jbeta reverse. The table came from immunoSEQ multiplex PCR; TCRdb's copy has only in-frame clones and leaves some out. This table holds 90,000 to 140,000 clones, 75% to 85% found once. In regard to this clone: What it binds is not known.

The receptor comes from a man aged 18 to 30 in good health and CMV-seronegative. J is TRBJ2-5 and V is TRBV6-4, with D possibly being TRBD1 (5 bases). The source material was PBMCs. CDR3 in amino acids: CASSDRGGETQYF. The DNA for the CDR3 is TGTGCCAGCAGTGACAGGGGTGGAGAGACCCAGTACTTC.